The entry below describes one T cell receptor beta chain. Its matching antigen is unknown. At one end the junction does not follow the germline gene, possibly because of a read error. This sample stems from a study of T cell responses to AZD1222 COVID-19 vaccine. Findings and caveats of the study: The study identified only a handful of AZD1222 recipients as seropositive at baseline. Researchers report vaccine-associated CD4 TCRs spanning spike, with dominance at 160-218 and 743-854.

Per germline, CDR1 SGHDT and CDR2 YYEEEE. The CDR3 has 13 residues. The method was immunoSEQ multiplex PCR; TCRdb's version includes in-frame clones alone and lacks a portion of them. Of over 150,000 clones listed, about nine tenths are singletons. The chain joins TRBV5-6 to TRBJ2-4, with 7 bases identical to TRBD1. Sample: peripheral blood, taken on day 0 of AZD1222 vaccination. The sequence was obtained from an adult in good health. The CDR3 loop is CASRTGQSITEHF. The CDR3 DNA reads TGTGCCAGCAGGACGGGACAGAGTATCACTGAGCACTTC.